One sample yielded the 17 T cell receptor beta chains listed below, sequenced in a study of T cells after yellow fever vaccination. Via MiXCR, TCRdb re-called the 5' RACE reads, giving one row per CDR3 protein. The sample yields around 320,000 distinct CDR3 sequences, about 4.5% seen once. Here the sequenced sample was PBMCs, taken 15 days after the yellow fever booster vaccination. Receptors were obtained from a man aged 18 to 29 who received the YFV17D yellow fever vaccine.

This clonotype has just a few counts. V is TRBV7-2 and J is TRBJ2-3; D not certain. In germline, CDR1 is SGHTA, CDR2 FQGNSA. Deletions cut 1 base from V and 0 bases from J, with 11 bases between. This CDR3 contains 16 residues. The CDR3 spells CASSLVAPTSTDTQYF. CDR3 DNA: TGTGCCAGCAGCTTAGTGGCTCCCACTAGCACAGATACGCAGTATTTT.

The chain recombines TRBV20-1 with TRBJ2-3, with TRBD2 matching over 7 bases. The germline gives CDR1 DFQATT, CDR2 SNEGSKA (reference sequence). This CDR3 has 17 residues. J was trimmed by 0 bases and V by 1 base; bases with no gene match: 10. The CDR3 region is CSARVSFGRGSTDTQYF. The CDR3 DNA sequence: TGCAGTGCTAGAGTTTCGTTCGGGCGGGGGAGCACAGATACGCAGTATTTT.

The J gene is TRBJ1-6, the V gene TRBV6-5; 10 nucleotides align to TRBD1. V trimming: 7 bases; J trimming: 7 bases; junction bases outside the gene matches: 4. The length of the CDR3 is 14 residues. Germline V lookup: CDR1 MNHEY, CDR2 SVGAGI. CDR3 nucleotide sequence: TGTGCCAGCACCTTGGACAGGGGGAATTCACCCCTCCACTTT. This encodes CASTLDRGNSPLHF.

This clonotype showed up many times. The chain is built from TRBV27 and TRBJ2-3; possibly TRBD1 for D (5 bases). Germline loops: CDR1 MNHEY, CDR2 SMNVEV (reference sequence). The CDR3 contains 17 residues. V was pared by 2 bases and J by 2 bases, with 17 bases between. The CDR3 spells CASSLQGSGSHTDTQYF. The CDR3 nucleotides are TGTGCCAGCAGTTTACAGGGATCTGGGTCCCACACAGATACGCAGTATTTT.

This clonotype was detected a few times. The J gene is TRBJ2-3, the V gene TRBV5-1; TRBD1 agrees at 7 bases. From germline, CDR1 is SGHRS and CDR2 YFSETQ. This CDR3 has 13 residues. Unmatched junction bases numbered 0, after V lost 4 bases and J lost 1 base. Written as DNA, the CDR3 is TGCGCCAGCAGCGGACAGGGCACAGATACGCAGTATTTT. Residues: CASSGQGTDTQYF.

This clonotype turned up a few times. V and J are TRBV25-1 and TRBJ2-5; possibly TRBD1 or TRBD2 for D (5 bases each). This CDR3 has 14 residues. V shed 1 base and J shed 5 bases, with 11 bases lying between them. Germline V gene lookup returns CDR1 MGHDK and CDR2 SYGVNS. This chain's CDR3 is CASSELGVGETQYF. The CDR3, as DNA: TGTGCCAGCAGTGAATTGGGGGTGGGGGAGACCCAGTACTTC.

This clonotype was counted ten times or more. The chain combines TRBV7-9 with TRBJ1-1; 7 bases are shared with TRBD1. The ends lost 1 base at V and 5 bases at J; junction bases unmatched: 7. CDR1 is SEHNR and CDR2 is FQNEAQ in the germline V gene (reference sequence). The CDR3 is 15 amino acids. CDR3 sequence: CASSLGQGGWTEAFF. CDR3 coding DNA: TGTGCCAGCAGCTTAGGTCAGGGGGGATGGACTGAAGCTTTCTTT.

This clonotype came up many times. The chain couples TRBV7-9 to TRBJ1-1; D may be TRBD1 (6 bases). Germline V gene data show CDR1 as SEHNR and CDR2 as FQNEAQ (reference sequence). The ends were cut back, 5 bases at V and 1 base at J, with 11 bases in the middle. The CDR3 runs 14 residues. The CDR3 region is CASSRMTGNTEAFF. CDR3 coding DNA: TGTGCCAGCAGCCGTATGACAGGGAACACTGAAGCTTTCTTT.

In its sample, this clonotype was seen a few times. The CDR3 here is CSARDGGRLETQYF. The CDR3 DNA reads as TGCAGTGCTAGAGATGGGGGCCGTTTAGAGACCCAGTACTTC. V usage is TRBV20-1 and J usage is TRBJ2-5; tentative D call: TRBD1 (6 bases). V lost 0 bases, J lost 4 bases, and 12 bases lay in between. The CDR3 contains 14 residues. CDR1 is DFQATT and CDR2 is SNEGSKA in the germline V gene (reference sequence).

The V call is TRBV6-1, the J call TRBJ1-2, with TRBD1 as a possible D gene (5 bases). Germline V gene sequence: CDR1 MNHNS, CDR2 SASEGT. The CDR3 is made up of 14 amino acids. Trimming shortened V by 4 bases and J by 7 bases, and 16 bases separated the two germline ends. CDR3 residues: CASSATASVAGYTF. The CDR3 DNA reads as TGTGCCAGCAGTGCGACAGCATCGGTGGCTGGCTACACCTTC.

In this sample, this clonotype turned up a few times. The DNA for the CDR3 is TGTGCCAGCAGTTTGGTAGGGGGCATATATGGCTACACCTTC. It translates to CASSLVGGIYGYTF. J is TRBJ1-2 and V is TRBV12-3 or TRBV12-4, with 7 bases that match TRBD1. J lost 5 bases, V lost 3 bases, and 6 bases had no gene match. This CDR3 is built from 14 residues.

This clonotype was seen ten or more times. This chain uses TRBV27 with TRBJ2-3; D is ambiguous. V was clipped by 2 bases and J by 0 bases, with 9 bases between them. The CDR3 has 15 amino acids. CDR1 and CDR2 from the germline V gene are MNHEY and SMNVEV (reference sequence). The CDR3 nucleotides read TGTGCCAGCAGTTTAATGGCGGCTAGCACAGATACGCAGTATTTT. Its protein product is CASSLMAASTDTQYF.

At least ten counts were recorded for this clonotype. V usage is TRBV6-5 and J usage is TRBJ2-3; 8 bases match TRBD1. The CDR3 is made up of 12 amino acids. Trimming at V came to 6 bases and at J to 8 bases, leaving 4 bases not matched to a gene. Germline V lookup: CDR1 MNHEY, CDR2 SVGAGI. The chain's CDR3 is CASRPDRGTQYF. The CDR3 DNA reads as TGTGCCAGCAGACCCGACAGGGGTACGCAGTATTTT.

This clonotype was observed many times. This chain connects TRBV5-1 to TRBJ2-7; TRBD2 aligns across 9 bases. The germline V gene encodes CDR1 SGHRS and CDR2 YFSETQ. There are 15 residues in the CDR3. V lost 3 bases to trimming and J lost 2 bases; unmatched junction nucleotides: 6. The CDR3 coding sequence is TGCGCCAGCAGCTCTGAGCGGGGGGCAACCTACGAGCAGTACTTC. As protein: CASSSERGATYEQYF. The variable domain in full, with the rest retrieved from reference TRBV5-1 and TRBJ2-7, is KAGVTQTPRYLIKTRGQQVTLSCSPISGHRSVSWYQQTPGQGLQFLFEYFSETQRNKGNFPGRFSGRQFSNSRSEMNVSTLELGDSALYLCASSSERGATYEQYFGPGTRLTVT.

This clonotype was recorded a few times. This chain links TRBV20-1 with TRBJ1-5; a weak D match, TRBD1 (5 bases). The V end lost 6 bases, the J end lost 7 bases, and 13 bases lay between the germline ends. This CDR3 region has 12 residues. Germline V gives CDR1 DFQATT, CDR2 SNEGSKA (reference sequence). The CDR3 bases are TGCAGTGCCTGGGGGGGGGACCAGCCCCAGCATTTT. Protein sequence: CSAWGGDQPQHF.

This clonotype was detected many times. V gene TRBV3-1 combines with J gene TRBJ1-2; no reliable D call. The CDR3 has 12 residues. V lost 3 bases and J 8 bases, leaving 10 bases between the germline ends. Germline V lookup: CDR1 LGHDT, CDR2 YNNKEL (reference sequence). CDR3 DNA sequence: TGTGCCAGCAGCCAGGGTGAGAGCGGCTACACCTTC. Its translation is CASSQGESGYTF.

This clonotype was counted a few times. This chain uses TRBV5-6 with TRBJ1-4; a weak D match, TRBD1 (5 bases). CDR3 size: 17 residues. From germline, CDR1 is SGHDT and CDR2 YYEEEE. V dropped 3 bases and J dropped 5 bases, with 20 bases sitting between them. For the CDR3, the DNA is TGTGCCAGCAGCTCGCCATGGGGCCCGAAGCAGAATGAAAAACTGTTTTTT. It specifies CASSSPWGPKQNEKLFF.